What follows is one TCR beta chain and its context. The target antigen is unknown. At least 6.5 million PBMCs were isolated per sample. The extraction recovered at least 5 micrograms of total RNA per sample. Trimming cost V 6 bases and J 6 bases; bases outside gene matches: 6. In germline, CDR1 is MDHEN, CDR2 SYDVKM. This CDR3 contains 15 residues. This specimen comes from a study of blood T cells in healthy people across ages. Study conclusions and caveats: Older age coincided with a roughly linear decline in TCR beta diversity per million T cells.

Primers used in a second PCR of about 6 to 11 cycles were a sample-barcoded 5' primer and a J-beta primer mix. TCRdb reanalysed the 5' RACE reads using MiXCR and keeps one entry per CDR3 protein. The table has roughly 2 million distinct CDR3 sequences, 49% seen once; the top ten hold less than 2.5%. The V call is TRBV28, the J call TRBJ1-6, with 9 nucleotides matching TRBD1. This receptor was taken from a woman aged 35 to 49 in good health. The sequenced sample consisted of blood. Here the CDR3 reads CASRLRDRANSPLHF. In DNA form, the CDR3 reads TGTGCCAGCAGACTCCGGGACAGGGCTAATTCACCCCTCCACTTT.